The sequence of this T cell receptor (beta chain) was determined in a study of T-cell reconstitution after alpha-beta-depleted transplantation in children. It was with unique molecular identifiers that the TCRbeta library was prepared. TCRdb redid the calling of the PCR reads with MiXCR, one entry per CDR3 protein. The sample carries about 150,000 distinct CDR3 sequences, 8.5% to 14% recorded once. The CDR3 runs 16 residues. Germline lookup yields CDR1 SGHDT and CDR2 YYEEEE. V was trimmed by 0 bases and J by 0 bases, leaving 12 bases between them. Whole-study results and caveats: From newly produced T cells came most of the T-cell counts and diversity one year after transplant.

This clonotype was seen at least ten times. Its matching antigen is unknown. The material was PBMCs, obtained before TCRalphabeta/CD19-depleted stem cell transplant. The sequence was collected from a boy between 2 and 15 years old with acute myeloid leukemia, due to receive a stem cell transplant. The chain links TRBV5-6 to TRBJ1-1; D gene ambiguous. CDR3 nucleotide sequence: TGTGCCAGCAGCTTGGAAGTCGGGGAGGTGAACACTGAAGCTTTCTTT. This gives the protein CASSLEVGEVNTEAFF. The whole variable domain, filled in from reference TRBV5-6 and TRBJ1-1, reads DAGVTQSPTHLIKTRGQQVTLRCSPKSGHDTVSWYQQALGQGPQFIFQYYEEEERQRGNFPDRFSGHQFPNYSSELNVNALLLGDSALYLCASSLEVGEVNTEAFFGQGTRLTVV.